This T cell receptor beta chain was sequenced in a study of shared clonotypes between healthy human individuals. Generated by immunoSEQ multiplex PCR, the TCRdb table keeps only in-frame clones and is missing some. The sample includes roughly 1 million clones, roughly 75% of them seen just once. In germline, CDR1 is LGHNA, CDR2 YSLEER. V lost 1 base, J lost 6 bases, and 10 bases lay in between. CDR3 length equals 13 residues. Source material: memory CD4+ T cells sorted from blood. Subset here: CD45RA-negative fraction. This receptor was identified in a young man in good health. The chain joins TRBV4-3 to TRBJ2-7; D is possibly TRBD1 (6 bases). The DNA for the CDR3 is TGCGCCAGCAGCCAAGGTCTCAGGGGCGAGCAGTACTTC. Translation: CASSQGLRGEQYF.